These T cell receptor beta chains were read from a single sample in a study of T-cell memory formation after mild COVID-19. TCRdb reprocessed the 5' RACE reads with MiXCR, giving one entry per CDR3 protein. The table records about 470,000 distinct CDR3 sequences, 15% to 20% of them present only once. Sample: PBMCs or a T cell subset sorted from them (not recorded which). These receptors came from an adult woman who had mild COVID-19 (a few samples of this study predate the infection). Cell type and time point are not known. Both conserved end residues are part of each CDR3. The D gene is left open where the match is weak. Clone size is not always given. Where it is, it says once, few, many or a class for expanded clones.

CASSYRTTNEKLFF,TGTGCCAGCAGCTACAGGACAACTAATGAAAAACTGTTTTTT,TRBJ1-4,few,NA,TRBV7-9
CASSLGMMLREQYF,TGTGCCAGCAGCTTAGGTATGATGCTTCGCGAGCAGTACTTC,TRBJ2-7,NA,NA,TRBV11-2
CASSASALQQFF,TGTGCCAGCAGCGCATCCGCTTTACAACAGTTCTTC,TRBJ2-1,many,NA,TRBV7-2
CASSKEFEAFF,TGTGCCAGCTCAAAGGAGTTTGAAGCTTTCTTT,TRBJ1-1,few,NA,TRBV18
CASRSTSESLEQYF,TGTGCCAGCAGGAGTACTAGCGAGTCTCTCGAGCAGTACTTC,TRBJ2-7,NA,TRBD2,TRBV12-3/TRBV12-4
CASTPGGEPDTQYF,TGTGCCAGCACCCCGGGTGGGGAACCAGATACGCAGTATTTT,TRBJ2-3,few,NA,TRBV6-6
CASSLGIISYEQYF,TGCGCCAGCAGCTTGGGGATTATCTCCTACGAGCAGTACTTC,TRBJ2-7,NA,NA,TRBV5-1
CASRKAAGGVTGTEAFF,TGTGCCAGCAGAAAGGCGGCAGGGGGCGTTACAGGCACTGAAGCTTTCTTT,TRBJ1-1,NA,TRBD1,TRBV6-1
CASSTGGSFADTQYF,TGTGCCAGCAGTACTGGCGGGAGCTTTGCAGATACGCAGTATTTT,TRBJ2-3,many,TRBD2,TRBV7-2
CASSLTAGAYEQYF,TGTGCCAGCAGTCTCACCGCCGGGGCCTACGAGCAGTACTTC,TRBJ2-7,NA,NA,TRBV7-8
CASSYRPGQGVPEAFF,TGTGCCAGCAGTTACCGCCCGGGACAGGGGGTCCCTGAAGCTTTCTTT,TRBJ1-1,NA,TRBD1,TRBV6-5
CASSQGGSGGSHQETQYF,TGCGCCAGCAGCCAAGGAGGTTCTGGCGGGAGCCACCAAGAGACCCAGTACTTC,TRBJ2-5,NA,TRBD2,TRBV4-3
CASSPEGHRKGQPQHF,TGCGCCAGCAGCCCAGAGGGGCACAGGAAAGGGCAGCCCCAGCATTTT,TRBJ1-5,few,NA,TRBV4-1
CASSSKGTGLGTYEQYF,TGTGCCAGCAGCTCAAAAGGGACAGGGTTAGGGACCTACGAGCAGTACTTC,TRBJ2-7,many,TRBD1,TRBV7-9
CASSFPGETQYF,TGTGCCAGCAGCTTCCCCGGGGAGACCCAGTACTTC,TRBJ2-5,few,NA,TRBV7-2
CASSPRGPTDEQFF,TGTGCCAGCTCACCACGGGGCCCCACTGATGAGCAGTTCTTC,TRBJ2-1,few,NA,TRBV18
CASSPRTGGYGYTF,TGTGCCAGCAGCCCGCGGACAGGGGGCTATGGCTACACCTTC,TRBJ1-2,many,TRBD1,TRBV7-6
CASSPKRRISYNEQFF,TGTGCCAGCAGCCCTAAGCGCCGAATATCCTACAATGAGCAGTTCTTC,TRBJ2-1,NA,NA,TRBV7-9
CASSFPGGGTDTQYF,TGTGCCAGCAGCTTCCCGGGGGGTGGCACAGATACGCAGTATTTT,TRBJ2-3,few,TRBD2,TRBV7-9
CASSPRRGLLTDTQYF,TGTGCCAGCAGCCCCCGGCGGGGACTCCTGACAGATACGCAGTATTTT,TRBJ2-3,NA,NA,TRBV7-9
CASSLQGQGIDEQFF,TGCGCCAGCAGCCTGCAGGGACAGGGAATCGATGAGCAGTTCTTC,TRBJ2-1,few,TRBD1,TRBV5-1
CASRQQGRAFF,TGTGCCAGCAGACAACAGGGACGTGCTTTCTTT,TRBJ1-1,NA,NA,TRBV6-5
CASSLGLGFGYTF,TGTGCCAGCAGTTTAGGGTTAGGGTTTGGCTACACCTTC,TRBJ1-2,NA,NA,TRBV27
CASSFVAVGYNEQFF,TGCGCCAGCAGCTTTGTGGCAGTGGGCTACAATGAGCAGTTCTTC,TRBJ2-1,few,NA,TRBV5-1
CAINQSSYEQYF,TGTGCCATCAATCAAAGCTCCTACGAGCAGTACTTC,TRBJ2-7,few,NA,TRBV10-3
CSFSKDPSGRAKNEQFF,TGCAGCTTTTCTAAGGACCCTAGCGGGAGGGCCAAGAATGAGCAGTTCTTC,TRBJ2-1,few,TRBD2,TRBV29-1
CASSFGHTEAFF,TGTGCCAGCAGCTTCGGGCACACTGAAGCTTTCTTT,TRBJ1-1,few,NA,TRBV7-9
CASHKTGANYGYTF,TGTGCCAGTCACAAGACAGGGGCTAACTATGGCTACACCTTC,TRBJ1-2,few,TRBD1,TRBV9
CASSPGTSGRLQETQYF,TGTGCCAGCAGCCCCGGGACTAGCGGGAGGTTACAAGAGACCCAGTACTTC,TRBJ2-5,many,TRBD2,TRBV7-2
CSVEEGSGARTDTQYF,TGCAGCGTTGAAGAAGGGTCGGGGGCTCGCACAGATACGCAGTATTTT,TRBJ2-3,NA,NA,TRBV29-1
CASSMRGVTEAFF,TGTGCCAGTAGTATGAGAGGGGTCACTGAAGCTTTCTTT,TRBJ1-1,once,NA,TRBV19
CASSIGTKNTEAFF,TGTGCCAGCAGTATCGGGACAAAGAACACTGAAGCTTTCTTT,TRBJ1-1,NA,NA,TRBV6-1
CASSFTGVEQYF,TGTGCCAGCAGTTTTACAGGGGTTGAGCAGTACTTC,TRBJ2-7,NA,TRBD1,TRBV27
CASSSHLTANTEAFF,TGTGCCAGCAGTTCCCACCTCACGGCTAACACTGAAGCTTTCTTT,TRBJ1-1,NA,NA,TRBV12-3/TRBV12-4
CASSQGWESNSPLHF,TGTGCCAGCAGCCAAGGATGGGAATCTAATTCACCCCTCCACTTT,TRBJ1-6,NA,NA,TRBV14
CASRGLAYEQYF,TGTGCCAGTCGTGGGCTAGCCTACGAGCAGTACTTC,TRBJ2-7,NA,NA,TRBV28
CASSFERRSNQPQHF,TGTGCCAGCAGTTTTGAGCGACGGAGCAATCAGCCCCAGCATTTT,TRBJ1-5,few,NA,TRBV12-3/TRBV12-4
CASSPPQPTDTQYF,TGTGCCAGCTCACCACCTCAGCCCACAGATACGCAGTATTTT,TRBJ2-3,NA,NA,TRBV18
CASLDLRDFSYEQYF,TGTGCCAGTTTGGACCTTCGGGACTTCTCCTACGAGCAGTACTTC,TRBJ2-7,few,NA,TRBV6-2/TRBV6-3
CASSLHGGNTGELFF,TGTGCCAGCAGCTTACATGGTGGGAACACCGGGGAGCTGTTTTTT,TRBJ2-2,NA,NA,TRBV7-3
CASSPVGLGADTQYF,TGTGCCAGCTCACCAGTGGGCCTGGGCGCAGATACGCAGTATTTT,TRBJ2-3,few,NA,TRBV18
CASSLNPQPNTEAFF,TGTGCCAGCAGCTTAAATCCACAGCCGAACACTGAAGCTTTCTTT,TRBJ1-1,few,NA,TRBV7-3
CASSELEGSTDTQYF,TGTGCCAGCAGCGAGTTGGAGGGGAGCACAGATACGCAGTATTTT,TRBJ2-3,NA,NA,TRBV6-1
CASRFRDRGYEQYF,TGTGCCAGCAGATTCCGGGACAGGGGGTACGAGCAGTACTTC,TRBJ2-7,NA,TRBD1,TRBV6-1
CASRTLQGTASNQPQHF,TGTGCCAGCAGGACTCTACAGGGTACGGCTAGCAATCAGCCCCAGCATTTT,TRBJ1-5,NA,NA,TRBV6-5
CASSLGALHRSSYNEQFF,TGCGCCAGCAGCCTCGGAGCCCTCCACAGGAGCTCCTACAATGAGCAGTTCTTC,TRBJ2-1,NA,NA,TRBV4-1
CSARGVDYSYNSPLHF,TGCAGTGCTAGAGGTGTGGACTACTCCTATAATTCACCCCTCCACTTT,TRBJ1-6,many,NA,TRBV20-1
CSATASRDETQYF,TGCAGTGCTACGGCTAGCCGGGATGAGACCCAGTACTTC,TRBJ2-5,NA,NA,TRBV20-1
CASRLTDSDWRTQYF,TGTGCCAGCAGATTGACCGACAGCGACTGGAGGACCCAGTACTTC,TRBJ2-5,NA,NA,TRBV7-8
CATSTLGRNSYEQYF,TGTGCCACCAGCACCCTGGGGCGGAACTCCTACGAGCAGTACTTC,TRBJ2-7,NA,NA,TRBV15
CASSLAGGYKDTQYF,TGTGCCAGCAGCTTAGCGGGAGGCTATAAAGATACGCAGTATTTT,TRBJ2-3,few,NA,TRBV7-9
CASSLVSGFSYNEQFF,TGCGCCAGCAGCTTGGTATCAGGGTTCTCCTACAATGAGCAGTTCTTC,TRBJ2-1,few,NA,TRBV5-1
CASSLLGPGYGYTF,TGTGCCAGCAGCTTATTGGGCCCTGGGTATGGCTACACCTTC,TRBJ1-2,NA,NA,TRBV7-9
CASSARVGGYYGYTF,TGTGCCAGCAGTGCCCGGGTCGGAGGCTATTATGGCTACACCTTC,TRBJ1-2,few,NA,TRBV6-5
CASRPPTGYEQYF,TGTGCCAGCAGACCCCCGACTGGTTACGAGCAGTACTTC,TRBJ2-7,few,NA,TRBV27